This record covers a single T cell receptor (beta chain). Its antigen is still unknown. Rectal tissue came from one to two pinch biopsies taken at colonoscopy. These data belong to a study of pediatric ulcerative colitis. Across the study: Disease was pancolitis in 7 or 8 and left-sided in two, histology-confirmed.

Whole-study findings and limits: Some T cells in rectal biopsies may come from blood, especially with overt colitis. Ulcerative colitis patients shared more blood-rectal clones than controls.

Generated by immunoSEQ multiplex PCR, the TCRdb table keeps only in-frame clones and is missing some. Here the sample spans about 35,000 clones, approximately 78% being singletons. Trimming removed 4 bases from V and 2 bases from J, with 17 bases in between. The germline V gene has CDR1 MGHRA and CDR2 YSYEKL. The CDR3 sequence is 17 residues long. The receptor was isolated from a boy between 10 and 17 years old with mild ulcerative colitis. The chain joins TRBV4-1 to TRBJ1-4; D call uncertain. The material sequenced was gut tissue. The CDR3 is CASSLWSLLWTNEKLFF. In DNA form, the CDR3 reads TGCGCCAGCAGCCTCTGGTCCCTTCTATGGACTAATGAAAAACTGTTTTTT.